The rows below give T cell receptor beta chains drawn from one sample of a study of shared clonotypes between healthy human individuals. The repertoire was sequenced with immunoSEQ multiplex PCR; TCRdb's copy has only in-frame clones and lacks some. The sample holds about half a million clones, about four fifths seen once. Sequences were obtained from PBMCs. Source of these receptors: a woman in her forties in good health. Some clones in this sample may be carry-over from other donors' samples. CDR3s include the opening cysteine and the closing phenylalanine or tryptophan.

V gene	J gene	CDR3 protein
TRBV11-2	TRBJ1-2	CASSFGNYGYTF
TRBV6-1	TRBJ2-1	CASRASGNNEQFF
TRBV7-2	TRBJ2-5	CASSSYRETQYF
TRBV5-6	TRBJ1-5	CASSSTGTGGDQPQHF
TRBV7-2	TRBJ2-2	CASSLARAGTGELFF
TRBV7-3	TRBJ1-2	CASSLTAGSHGYTF
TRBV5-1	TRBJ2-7	CASSLDRDPDEQYF
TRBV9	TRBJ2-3	CASSPRVAVADTQYF
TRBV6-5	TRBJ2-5	CASSYGGTSRPETQYF
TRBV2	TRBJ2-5	CASSTRGETQYF
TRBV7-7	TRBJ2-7	CASSLAPAGEQYF
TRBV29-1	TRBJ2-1	CSARQGGYEQFF
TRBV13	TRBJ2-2	CASSLGLAGPNTGELFF
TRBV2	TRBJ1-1	CASSVRTGMEAFF
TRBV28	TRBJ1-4	CASSNYVVALFF
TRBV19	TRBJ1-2	CASRPDISYGYTF